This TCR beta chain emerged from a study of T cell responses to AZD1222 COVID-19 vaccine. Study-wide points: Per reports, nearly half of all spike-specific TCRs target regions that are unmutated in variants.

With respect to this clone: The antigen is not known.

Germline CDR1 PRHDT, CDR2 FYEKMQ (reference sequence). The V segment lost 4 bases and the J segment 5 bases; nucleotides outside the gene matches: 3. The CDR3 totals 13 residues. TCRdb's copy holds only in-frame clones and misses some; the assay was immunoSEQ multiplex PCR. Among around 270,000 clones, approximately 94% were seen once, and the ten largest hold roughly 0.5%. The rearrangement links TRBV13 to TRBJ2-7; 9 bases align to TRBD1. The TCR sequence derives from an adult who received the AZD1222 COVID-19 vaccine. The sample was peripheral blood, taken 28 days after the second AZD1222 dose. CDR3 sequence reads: CASSSGTGNEQYF. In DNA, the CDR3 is TGTGCCAGCAGCTCCGGGACAGGGAACGAGCAGTACTTC.